The rows below give T cell receptor beta chains drawn from one sample of a study of cytotoxic CD8 clonotypes in ibrutinib-treated CLL. Produced via immunoSEQ multiplex PCR; TCRdb's table is partial and in-frame only. The sample holds hundreds of thousands of clones, about three quarters seen once. The source was PBMCs, collected after 24 months of ibrutinib treatment. These receptors originate from a human donor with chronic lymphocytic leukemia. The conserved cysteine and the conserved F or W are not part of the CDR3 here.

cdr3_length v_call cdr3_aa
14 TRBV27 ASSSYSGSGSYEQY
12 TRBV6-6 ATNLQGNPGELF
16 TRBV4-2 ASSQDLSGGLSTDTQY
13 TRBV4-2 ASTPEYLGDGELF
13 TRBV7-9 ASSPDGSGAYEQY
12 TRBV10-3 AISEQGFDYGYT
12 TRBV7-2 ASSVGVGTDTQY
10 TRBV19 ASSRGSGELF
12 TRBV6-5 ASSYGQFRNEQF
12 TRBV27 ASSYRLDSYEQY
10 TRBV5-1 ASSSKTGEQY
12 TRBV11-3 ASSLAAGPYEQY
10 TRBV2 ASKRDSYEQY
11 TRBV18 ASSPPDGYGYT
11 TRBV19 ASSMTEGETQY
14 TRBV5-1 ASSLAHTTLPYEQY
11 TRBV25-1 ASRNGHYNEQF
10 TRBV29-1 SVVWGDQPQH
12 TRBV6-6 ASSLRSGALGQY
13 TRBV18 ASSATQGSPYEQY
15 TRBV19 ASSIGGLAGVRETQY
13 TRBV4-3 ASSQDAGRGNTIY
12 TRBV7-2 ASSLYRGWYEQY
12 TRBV9 ASGEAPHNYGYT
11 TRBV6-5 ASTDSGANVLT
14 TRBV9 ASSVGLAENTGELF
12 TRBV19 ASSINVLYNEQF
9 TRBV5-1 ASSHGNTIY
14 TRBV7-8 ASSPPNWLGEGTQY
18 TRBV10-3 AISESVGLAGGHPSYEQY
12 TRBV27 ASSLEPGLFEQY
14 TRBV27 ASRGLAGGSSYEQY
12 TRBV10-3 AISEGPLTGELF
13 TRBV29-1 SVVTSGRETDTQY
14 TRBV9 ASSPWTSGNTGELF
17 TRBV9 ASSISGTGDSATNEKLF
14 TRBV4-3 ASSQDGGPSPDTQY
12 TRBV4-1 ASSQEAGWGGYT
11 TRBV6-5 ASSIRGQDEAF
9 TRBV29-1 SGLLNEKLF
12 TRBV9 ASSASSGGDGYT
12 TRBV5-1 ASSFTVETGELF
9 TRBV5-1 ASRRWETQY
13 TRBV6-6 ASSQTQGPSYEQY
12 TRBV6-5 ASSYSIWGYEQY
10 TRBV19 ASRGRQETQY